Listed below are T cell receptor beta chains from one sample, sequenced in a study of shared clonotypes between healthy human individuals. Profiled with immunoSEQ multiplex PCR; TCRdb holds only in-frame clones, not every one. The repertoire holds fewer than 700,000 clones, roughly 95% seen once, with approximately 0.11% in the top ten. The sequenced material came from naive CD8+ T cells sorted from blood. Every receptor here comes from a woman under 40 in good health. Both conserved end residues are part of each CDR3. The D gene is left open where the match is weak. Where a row states a size, it is once, few, many or the class of an expanded clone; other rows omit it.

v_call,clone_size,j_call,d_call,cdr3_aa,cdr3_nt
TRBV4-2,-,TRBJ2-1,TRBD2,CASSQESGTSYNEQFF,TGTGCCAGCAGCCAAGAATCCGGGACTAGCTACAATGAGCAGTTCTTC
TRBV23-1,-,TRBJ1-3,-,CASSQSNRVRGSGNTIYF,TGCGCCAGCAGTCAATCGAACAGGGTGAGGGGCTCTGGAAACACCATATATTTT
TRBV11-1,-,TRBJ2-7,TRBD1,CASSFTGGNSYEQYF,TGTGCCAGCAGCTTCACAGGGGGTAATTCCTACGAGCAGTACTTC
TRBV5-1,-,TRBJ2-5,-,CASSLLVYQETQYF,TGCGCCAGCAGCTTGTTAGTGTACCAAGAGACCCAGTACTTC
TRBV6-5,once,TRBJ2-1,-,CASSTQFGDEQFF,TGTGCCAGCAGCACACAATTCGGGGATGAGCAGTTCTTC
TRBV11-3,-,TRBJ2-1,-,CASSLLVRLRSLYNNNEQFF,TGTGCCAGCAGCTTATTAGTGCGTCTTCGGTCACTATACAACAATAATGAGCAGTTCTTC
TRBV5-1,-,TRBJ2-1,TRBD2,CASSLGLAILGTNEQFF,TGCGCCAGCAGCTTGGGACTAGCGATCCTAGGTACGAATGAGCAGTTCTTC
TRBV9,-,TRBJ2-7,-,CASSVAGGTDYEQYF,TGTGCCAGCAGCGTAGCCGGGGGTACTGACTACGAGCAGTACTTC
TRBV6-1,-,TRBJ1-1,-,CASSGEETEAFF,TGTGCCAGCAGTGGAGAAGAAACTGAAGCTTTCTTT
TRBV11-2,-,TRBJ2-1,-,CASSIAPGGNEQFF,TGTGCCAGCAGCATCGCACCCGGAGGCAATGAGCAGTTCTTC
TRBV5-1,-,TRBJ1-2,-,CASSLDGGGGDGYTF,TGCGCCAGCAGCTTGGATGGGGGCGGCGGGGATGGCTACACCTTC